One sample yielded the 3 T cell receptor beta chains listed below, sequenced in a study of blood T cell repertoires in COVID-19. Clones were read by immunoSEQ multiplex PCR, and TCRdb kept only the in-frame ones, dropping some. The sample lists a few hundred thousand clones; about four fifths were seen once. The sample consisted of peripheral blood. These receptors all come from a man between 25 and 39 years old who had recovered from COVID-19.

The chain carries TRBV25-1 and TRBJ1-1; 9 bases are a match to TRBD1. The CDR3 extends over 12 amino acids. Germline assignment: CDR1 MGHDK and CDR2 SYGVNS. V trimming: 6 bases; J trimming: 11 bases; junction bases outside the gene matches: 7. Here the CDR3 reads CASSPYRGHAFF. The CDR3 DNA reads TGTGCCAGCAGCCCATACAGGGGGCACGCTTTCTTT. Complete variable domain (other parts from reference TRBV25-1 and TRBJ1-1): EADIYQTPRYLVIGTGKKITLECSQTMGHDKMYWYQQDPGMELHLIHYSYGVNSTEKGDLSSESTVSRIRTEHFPLTLESARPSHTSQYLCASSPYRGHAFFGQGTRLTVV.

The rearrangement uses TRBV18 and TRBJ2-1, with 11 bases aligning to TRBD1. Trimming took 2 bases from V and 4 from J; bases not matched to a gene: 10. The CDR3 extends over 18 amino acids. Per the germline V gene, CDR1 is KGHSH and CDR2 is LQKENI. The chain's CDR3 is CASSPKDRGPTFYNEQFF. CDR3 nucleotides: TGTGCCAGCTCACCAAAGGACAGGGGGCCCACCTTTTACAATGAGCAGTTCTTC. The full variable domain, its missing parts supplied by reference TRBV18 and TRBJ2-1, is NAGVMQNPRHLVRRRGQEARLRCSPMKGHSHVYWYRQLPEEGLKFMVYLQKENIIDESGMPKERFSAEFPKEGPSILRIQQVVRGDSAAYFCASSPKDRGPTFYNEQFFGPGTRLTVL.

The V gene is TRBV6-6, the J gene TRBJ1-2; 7 bases are shared with TRBD1. This CDR3 comprises 13 residues. V shed 6 bases, J shed 4 bases, and the junction held 5 bases outside the gene matches. CDR1 and CDR2 from the germline V gene are MNHNY and SVGAGI (reference sequence). In DNA, the CDR3 is TGTGCCAGCAGCGTACAGGGGTCCTATGGCTACACCTTC. Its translation is CASSVQGSYGYTF.